The rows below give T cell receptor beta chains drawn from one sample of a study of blood T cell repertoires in COVID-19. TCRdb keeps only in-frame clones here, not all; method: immunoSEQ multiplex PCR. The sample includes approximately 260,000 clones, approximately 85% of them seen just once. Sequences were obtained from peripheral blood. Receptors originate from a woman in her sixties or seventies with acute or convalescent COVID-19. CDR3s include the opening cysteine and the closing phenylalanine or tryptophan. D genes are given only for firm matches. Not all rows give a size; the values are once, few, many and, for expanded clones, a class.

j_call,clone_size,v_call,d_call,cdr3_aa,cdr3_nt
TRBJ2-3,.,TRBV7-9,TRBD2,CASSPTSGNSDTQYF,TGTGCCAGCAGTCCAACTAGCGGGAACTCAGATACGCAGTATTTT
TRBJ1-5,.,TRBV5-4,TRBD1,CASSPTPGGGGQPQHF,TGTGCCAGCAGCCCGACCCCAGGGGGCGGTGGGCAGCCCCAGCATTTT
TRBJ2-4,.,TRBV19,TRBD2,CASSIRIAGGNIQYF,TGTGCCAGTAGTATTCGAATAGCGGGGGGGAACATTCAGTACTTC
TRBJ2-3,.,TRBV10-2,TRBD2,CASRSRLAGALPFTDTQYF,TGCGCCAGCAGGTCTCGACTAGCGGGGGCCCTTCCCTTCACAGATACGCAGTATTTT
TRBJ1-1,.,TRBV12-3/TRBV12-4,.,CASSQDSKAFF,TGTGCCAGCAGCCAGGACAGCAAAGCTTTCTTT
TRBJ1-4,.,TRBV24-1,TRBD1,CATSDIEPGQGEFIEKLFF,TGTGCCACCAGTGATATAGAACCGGGACAGGGGGAATTCATTGAAAAACTGTTTTTT
TRBJ1-3,.,TRBV9,TRBD1,CASSLRTGEDTIYF,TGTGCCAGCAGCCTTAGGACAGGGGAGGACACCATATATTTT
TRBJ2-2,.,TRBV7-6,TRBD1,CASSPRQGINTGELFF,TGTGCCAGCAGCCCTAGACAGGGCATCAACACCGGGGAGCTGTTTTTT
TRBJ2-7,once,TRBV7-3,.,CVPELGGYEQYF,TGTGTCCCAGAGCTCGGGGGATACGAGCAGTACTTC
TRBJ2-1,few,TRBV7-3,TRBD2,CASSPGGSSYNEQFF,TGTGCCAGCAGCCCCGGGGGGAGCTCCTACAATGAGCAGTTCTTC
TRBJ2-1,.,TRBV29-1,TRBD2,CSVGGYSGGGEQFF,TGCAGCGTTGGAGGTTATAGCGGGGGGGGTGAGCAGTTCTTC
TRBJ1-2,.,TRBV5-1,TRBD1,CASSLGQSSNYGYTF,TGCGCCAGCAGCCTGGGACAGAGTTCTAACTATGGCTACACCTTC
TRBJ1-5,.,TRBV6-5,.,CASRTRDQGQPQHF,TGTGCCAGCAGAACCCGGGACCAGGGGCAGCCCCAGCATTTT
TRBJ2-1,.,TRBV7-2,.,CASSGTGPSGEQFF,TGTGCCAGCAGCGGGACTGGGCCCTCGGGGGAGCAGTTCTTC
TRBJ1-4,.,TRBV25-1,.,CASSERATNEKLFF,TGTGCCAGCAGTGAACGAGCAACTAATGAAAAACTGTTTTTT
TRBJ2-5,.,TRBV25-1,TRBD1,CASTPDRNEETQYF,TGTGCCAGCACCCCGGACAGGAATGAAGAGACCCAGTACTTC
TRBJ1-2,once,TRBV5-6,.,CASSLGAGSYGYTF,TGTGCCAGCAGCTTGGGCGCAGGGTCCTATGGCTACACCTTC
TRBJ2-7,.,TRBV6-4,.,CASRSKQVPYEQYF,TGTGCCAGCAGAAGTAAACAGGTGCCCTACGAGCAGTACTTC
TRBJ1-1,.,TRBV3-1/TRBV3-2,.,CASSLSHMNTEAFF,TGTGCCAGCAGTCTTAGTCATATGAACACTGAAGCTTTCTTT
TRBJ2-6,.,TRBV24-1,.,CATSDGGSGANVLTF,TGTGCCACCAGTGACGGGGGTTCTGGGGCCAACGTCCTGACTTTC
TRBJ2-1,.,TRBV5-1,TRBD1,CASSSRTGGFVNEQFF,TGCGCCAGCAGCTCACGGACAGGGGGCTTTGTCAATGAGCAGTTCTTC
TRBJ1-6,.,TRBV4-1,.,CASSPRGVRGFSPLHF,TGCGCCAGCAGCCCTCGGGGGGTACGAGGCTTCTCGCCCCTCCACTTT
TRBJ1-5,.,TRBV11-1,.,CASSSTDNQPQHF,TGTGCCAGCAGCTCGACAGACAATCAGCCCCAGCATTTT
TRBJ2-7,few,TRBV10-3,.,CAIRQASSSYEQYF,TGTGCCATCAGACAGGCGTCCAGCTCCTACGAGCAGTACTTC
TRBJ1-2,.,TRBV3-1/TRBV3-2,.,CASSQGRTAYGYTF,TGTGCCAGCAGCCAAGGGAGGACCGCATATGGCTACACCTTC
TRBJ2-5,.,TRBV19,.,CASSLAGTRQETQYF,TGTGCCAGTAGTCTCGCCGGGACACGTCAAGAGACCCAGTACTTC
TRBJ1-1,.,TRBV15,.,CATRLAEEAFF,TGTGCCACCAGACTCGCCGAGGAAGCTTTCTTT
TRBJ2-5,once,TRBV18,TRBD2,CASSPPGSGGSKETQYF,TGTGCCAGCTCACCACCGGGCAGCGGGGGGTCCAAAGAGACCCAGTACTTC
TRBJ2-7,.,TRBV12-5,.,CASGLAGFHEQYF,TGTGCTAGTGGTTTGGCAGGGTTCCACGAGCAGTACTTC
TRBJ2-5,once,TRBV27,TRBD2,CASSLGGAETQYF,TGTGCCAGCAGCCTCGGGGGGGCCGAGACCCAGTACTTC
TRBJ1-1,.,TRBV18,.,CASSLAQTGNTEAFF,TGTGCCAGCTCACTAGCGCAGACAGGGAACACTGAAGCTTTCTTT
TRBJ1-1,few,TRBV9,.,CASSVGPLGGTEAFF,TGTGCCAGCAGCGTCGGCCCACTGGGGGGGACTGAAGCTTTCTTT
TRBJ1-2,.,TRBV5-1,.,CASSLAVQGYGYTF,TGCGCCAGCAGCTTGGCCGTACAGGGCTATGGCTACACCTTC
TRBJ2-7,.,TRBV9,TRBD1,CASSAGQVGEQYF,TGTGCCAGCAGCGCGGGACAGGTTGGCGAGCAGTACTTC
TRBJ1-1,.,TRBV19,.,CASSATGPGTEAFF,TGTGCCAGTAGCGCAACAGGGCCCGGCACTGAAGCTTTCTTT
TRBJ2-1,once,TRBV4-1,TRBD1,CASSQDRGRSYNEQFF,TGCGCCAGCAGCCAAGACAGGGGGCGATCCTACAATGAGCAGTTCTTC
TRBJ2-6,.,TRBV7-3,.,CASSLNRANVLTF,TGTGCCAGCAGCTTAAACAGGGCCAACGTCCTGACTTTC
TRBJ1-3,.,TRBV7-6,.,CASSRTGLNTIYF,TGTGCCAGCAGCCGTACAGGGCTAAACACCATATATTTT
TRBJ2-1,.,TRBV23-1,.,CASSHQPEGLPYNEQFF,TGCGCCAGCAGTCACCAGCCCGAGGGACTCCCCTACAATGAGCAGTTCTTC
TRBJ1-2,.,TRBV5-8,TRBD1,CASSYDRGENYGYTF,TGTGCCAGCAGCTACGACAGGGGAGAAAACTATGGCTACACCTTC
TRBJ1-5,.,TRBV7-6,.,CASSSQIDQPQHF,TGTGCCAGCAGCTCCCAGATCGATCAGCCCCAGCATTTT
TRBJ1-2,.,TRBV27,TRBD1,CASSTYRGLNYGYTF,TGTGCCAGCAGTACTTACAGGGGGCTTAACTATGGCTACACCTTC
TRBJ2-1,.,TRBV20-1,.,CSASRTGYNEQFF,TGCAGTGCTAGTAGAACGGGCTACAATGAGCAGTTCTTC
TRBJ1-1,.,TRBV2,.,CASRADMSAGEGLNTEAFF,TGTGCCAGCAGGGCCGATATGTCGGCTGGAGAGGGCTTGAACACTGAAGCTTTCTTT
TRBJ1-1,.,TRBV4-1,.,CASSQDIRGSYTEAFF,TGCGCCAGCAGCCAAGATATCCGTGGCAGTTACACTGAAGCTTTCTTT
TRBJ1-2,once,TRBV29-1,TRBD1,CSVEDFGQGRGYTF,TGCAGCGTTGAAGATTTTGGACAGGGAAGAGGCTACACCTTC
TRBJ2-5,.,TRBV5-4,.,CASSPAGAGETQYF,TGTGCCAGCAGCCCCGCTGGGGCAGGAGAGACCCAGTACTTC
TRBJ2-7,.,TRBV4-1,TRBD2,CASSQIAGVYEQYF,TGCGCCAGCAGCCAGATAGCGGGCGTCTACGAGCAGTACTTC
TRBJ2-3,.,TRBV11-3,TRBD2,CASSGPGTSGGDTQYF,TGTGCCAGCAGCGGACCCGGGACTAGCGGGGGAGATACGCAGTATTTT
TRBJ1-4,.,TRBV5-5,TRBD1,CASSPDRLEYEKLFF,TGTGCCAGCAGCCCGGACAGGCTGGAATATGAAAAACTGTTTTTT
TRBJ1-1,.,TRBV7-3,.,CASSLEGGDTEAFF,TGTGCCAGCAGCTTAGAAGGGGGGGACACTGAAGCTTTCTTT
TRBJ1-2,.,TRBV5-4,.,CAAGNSPRYGYTF,TGTGCCGCAGGGAACTCGCCGAGGTATGGCTACACCTTC
TRBJ2-6,.,TRBV6-5,.,CASSSTRSGANVLTF,TGTGCCAGCAGCTCTACCCGGTCTGGGGCCAACGTCCTGACTTTC
TRBJ2-3,.,TRBV7-7,TRBD1,CASSLDPTRQGVGTDTQYF,TGTGCTAGCAGCTTAGACCCAACCCGACAGGGGGTGGGCACAGATACGCAGTATTTT